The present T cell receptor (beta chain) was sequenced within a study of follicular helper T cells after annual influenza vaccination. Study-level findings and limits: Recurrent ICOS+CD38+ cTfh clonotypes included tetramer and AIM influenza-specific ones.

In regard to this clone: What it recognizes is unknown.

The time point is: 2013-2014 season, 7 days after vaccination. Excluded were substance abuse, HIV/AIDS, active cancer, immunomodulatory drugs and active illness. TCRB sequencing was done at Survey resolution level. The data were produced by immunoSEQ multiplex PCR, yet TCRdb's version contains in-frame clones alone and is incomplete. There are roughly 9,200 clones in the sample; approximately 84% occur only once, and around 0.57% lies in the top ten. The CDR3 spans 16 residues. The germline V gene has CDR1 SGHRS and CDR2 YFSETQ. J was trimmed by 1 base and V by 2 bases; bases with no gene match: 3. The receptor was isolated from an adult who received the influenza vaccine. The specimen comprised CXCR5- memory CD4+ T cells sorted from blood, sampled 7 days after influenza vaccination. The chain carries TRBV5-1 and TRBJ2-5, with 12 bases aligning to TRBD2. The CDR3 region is CASSFGTSGFQETQYF. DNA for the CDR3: TGCGCCAGCAGCTTCGGGACTAGCGGGTTCCAAGAGACCCAGTACTTC.